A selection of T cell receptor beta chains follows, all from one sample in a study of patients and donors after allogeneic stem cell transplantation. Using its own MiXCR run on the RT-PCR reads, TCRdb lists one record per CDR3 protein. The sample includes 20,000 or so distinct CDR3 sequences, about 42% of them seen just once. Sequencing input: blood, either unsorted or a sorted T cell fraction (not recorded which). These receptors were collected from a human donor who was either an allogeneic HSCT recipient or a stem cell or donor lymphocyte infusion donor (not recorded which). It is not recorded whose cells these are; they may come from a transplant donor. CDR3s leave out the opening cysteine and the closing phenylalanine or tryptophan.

CDR3 protein: ASSLAGTARDGDTQY
V gene: TRBV5-1

CDR3 protein: ASSSGTSGFDEQF
V gene: TRBV7-2

CDR3 protein: SARGQAVAWGYT
V gene: TRBV20-1

CDR3 protein: ASSLERETYNEQF
V gene: TRBV7-3

CDR3 protein: ASSLIRGGSQPQH
V gene: TRBV28

CDR3 protein: ASSSLRQADTQY
V gene: TRBV5-1

CDR3 protein: ASSKWDKDGYT
V gene: TRBV12-3/TRBV12-4

CDR3 protein: ASSLGLGNYEQY
V gene: TRBV7-9

CDR3 protein: ASSQETQY
V gene: TRBV3-1

CDR3 protein: SVAALSYEQY
V gene: TRBV29-1

CDR3 protein: ASSGTSGSRDTQY
V gene: TRBV2

CDR3 protein: ASSPRGRMDRNSPLH
V gene: TRBV5-1